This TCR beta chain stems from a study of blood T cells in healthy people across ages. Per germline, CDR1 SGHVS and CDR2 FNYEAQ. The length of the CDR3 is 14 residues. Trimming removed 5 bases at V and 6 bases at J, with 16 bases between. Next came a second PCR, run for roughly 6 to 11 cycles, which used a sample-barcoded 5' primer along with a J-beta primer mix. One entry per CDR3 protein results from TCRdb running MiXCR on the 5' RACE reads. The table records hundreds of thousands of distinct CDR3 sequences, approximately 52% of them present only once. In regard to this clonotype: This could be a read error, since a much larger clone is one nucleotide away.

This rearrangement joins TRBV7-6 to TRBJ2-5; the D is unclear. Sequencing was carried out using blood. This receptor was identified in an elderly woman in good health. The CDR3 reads CASSVGPESKTQYF. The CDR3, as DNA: TGTGCCAGCAGCGTAGGGCCAGAGAGTAAGACCCAGTACTTC. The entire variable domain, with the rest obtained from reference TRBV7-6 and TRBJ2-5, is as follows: GAGVSQSPRYKVTKRGQDVALRCDPISGHVSLYWYRQALGQGPEFLTYFNYEAQQDKSGLPNDRFSAERPEGSISTLTIQRTEQRDSAMYRCASSVGPESKTQYFGPGTRLLVL.